This T cell receptor (beta chain) was sequenced during a study of CD8 T cells in ankylosing spondylitis. Points on this clonotype: Antigen: not known.

MiXCR, applied by TCRdb to the 5' RACE reads, yields one record per CDR3 protein. Of some 350,000 distinct CDR3 sequences in the sample, 14% to 15% were seen once. General study findings and limits: Clones tied to disease were said to be significantly enriched in matched ankylosing spondylitis synovial fluid. Some motif variants were previously reported in reactive arthritis synovial fluid and blood. One TCR beta motif, made up of several highly homologous variants, appeared characteristic of ankylosing spondylitis blood.

The sequenced sample consisted of blood, either unsorted or a sorted T cell fraction (not recorded which). The TCR comes from a male donor with ankylosing spondylitis or in good health (not recorded which).

The CDR3 sequence: CASSSGLAEFTDTQYF. CDR3 nucleotide sequence: TGCGCCAGCAGCTCCGGACTAGCGGAGTTCACAGATACGCAGTATTTT. This rearrangement joins TRBV5-1 to TRBJ2-3; 10 bases align to TRBD2. Germline CDR1 is SGHRS and CDR2 is YFSETQ. V lost 3 bases and J lost 2; bases outside the gene matches: 6. The CDR3 runs to 16 residues.